This entry lists 25 T cell receptor beta chains sequenced from one sample in a study of tissue T cells after allogeneic stem cell transplantation. TCRdb's table, derived via immunoSEQ multiplex PCR, lists solely in-frame clones and lacks some. The sample lists 8,500 to 9,000 clones, 40% to 45% seen once, with about 1.5% in the top ten. Time point: mouse harvest day 7 after allogeneic transplant. Tail vein injection delivered 10^7 T-cell-depleted bone marrow cells and 10^6 splenic CD5+ T cells. The sample comprised skin. Source of these receptors: a female BALB/c mouse given C57BL/6 T cells with graft-versus-host disease after an allogeneic hematopoietic cell transplant.

This clone was seen a few times. Genes and germline are mouse. The observed sequence ends 1 residue before the CDR3 terminus, with the missing tail filled in from the germline J gene. The chain uses TRBV13-1 and TRBJ2-7; TRBD2 aligns across 14 bases. In germline, CDR1 is NSHNY, CDR2 SYGAGN. There are 15 residues in the CDR3. V shed 3 bases, J shed 7 bases, and the junction held 6 bases outside the gene matches. The CDR3 loop is CASSVPGLGGREQYF. The DNA read from the CDR3 is TGTGCCAGCAGTGTACCGGGACTGGGGGGGCGCGAACAGTAC.

Comments on this clone: The gene names given are mouse names. The read terminates 1 residue before the CDR3 end, so the remaining end is supplied by the germline J gene. The chain recombines TRBV5 with TRBJ1-1; no reliable D call. The CDR3 runs to 14 residues. Trimming stripped 0 bases from V and 3 bases from J, with 8 bases between. Germline CDR1 reads LGHNA; CDR2 reads YNLKQL (reference sequence). CDR3 bases read: TGTGCCAGCAGCCAAGACAGTGGAGACACAGAAGTCTTC. Translated, it gives CASSQDSGDTEVF. The complete CDR3 sequence is CASSQDSGDTEVFF.

This clone was observed a handful of times. The gene names given are mouse names. Incomplete CDR3 DNA: TGTGCCAGCAGTCCGGGGGCTGGCGAAAGATTATTT. This encodes CASSPGAGERLF. The entire CDR3 is CASSPGAGERLFF. This chain connects TRBV26 to TRBJ1-4; possibly TRBD1 for D (6 bases). Read coverage stops 1 residue before the CDR3 terminus; the germline J gene supplies the remainder. Germline V gene data show CDR1 as KGHPV and CDR2 as FQNQEV (reference sequence). This CDR3 contains 13 residues. Trimming left V 4 bases short and J 7 bases short, with 10 bases between. The full variable domain, rest sourced from reference TRBV26 and TRBJ1-4, is NSKVIQTPRYLVKGQGQKAKMRCIPEKGHPVVFWYQQNKNNEFKFLINFQNQEVLQQIDMTEKRFSAECPSNSPCSLEIQSSEAGDSALYLCASSPGAGERLFFGHGTKLSVL.

This clone was counted between two and nine times. Gene names follow the mouse nomenclature. The CDR3 end is not reached by the read, which stops 1 residue before it; the germline J gene fills it in. The V gene is TRBV16, the J gene TRBJ2-5; D is possibly TRBD1 or TRBD2 (6 bases each). Between the trimmed V and J ends, which lost 5 bases and 6 bases, there was a span of 12 bases. Germline V gene lookup returns CDR1 SGHSA and CDR2 FRNQAP. This CDR3 spans 13 amino acids. The sequenced part of the CDR3 DNA is TGTGCAAGCAGCCCCCGCGGGGGCGACACCCAGTAC. Translation: CASSPRGGDTQY. The entire CDR3 is CASSPRGGDTQYF.

Comment on this clone: The gene names here belong to mouse. The read comes to an end 1 residue before the CDR3 does, leaving the germline J gene to fill in the end. This rearrangement joins TRBV2 to TRBJ2-7; no reliable D call. The CDR3 has 14 amino acids. V was pared by 0 bases and J by 3 bases, with 9 bases between. Germline V gene sequence: CDR1 LGHNA, CDR2 YSYQKL. Incomplete CDR3 DNA: TGTGCCAGCAGCCAAGACCGGGGTCTCTATGAACAGTAC. Translating gives CASSQDRGLYEQY. The whole CDR3 is CASSQDRGLYEQYF.

In regard to this clone: Mouse gene names and germline throughout. The observed sequence ends 1 residue before the CDR3 terminus, with the missing tail filled in from the germline J gene. The gene calls are TRBV23 and TRBJ2-5; TRBD2, the table's D call, lacks a check against the DNA. The CDR3 is 13 residues long. From germline, CDR1 is KGHTA and CDR2 FQNQQP. CDR3 bases read: TGCTCCAGCAGTCAACCGGGGGGAGACACCCAGTAC. Protein product: CSSSQPGGDTQY. The full CDR3 reads CSSSQPGGDTQYF.

This clone was seen only a few times. Gene names and germline match the mouse. From the germline J gene comes the end of the CDR3, since the read stops 1 residue before it. V gene TRBV3 combines with J gene TRBJ2-4, with 10 bases matching TRBD2. V lost 1 base and J lost 3; bases outside the gene matches: 1. Germline CDR1 and CDR2: SNHLY and FYNGKV (reference sequence). This CDR3 comprises 15 residues. Partial CDR3 DNA: TGTGCCAGCAGCTTAGTCTGGGGGGGCCAAAACACCTTGTAC. This translates into CASSLVWGGQNTLY. The CDR3 in full is CASSLVWGGQNTLYF.

Only a few counts were recorded for this clone. The genes and germline here are from mouse. The read falls 1 residue short of the CDR3 end, and the missing part is taken from the germline J gene. The chain carries TRBV16 and TRBJ2-7; 9 bases map to TRBD1. Trimming removed 3 bases from V and 7 bases from J; junction bases left unmatched: 4. Germline lookup yields CDR1 SGHSA and CDR2 FRNQAP. The CDR3 is made up of 13 amino acids. The covered CDR3 bases are TGTGCAAGCAGCTTTGACAGGGGGTGGGAACAGTAC. Amino acid sequence: CASSFDRGWEQY. The full CDR3 reads CASSFDRGWEQYF. Based on the CDR3 plus reference TRBV16 and TRBJ2-7, the full variable domain is NAGVIQTPRHKVTGKGQEATLWCEPISGHSAVFWYRQTIVQGLEFLTYFRNQAPIDDSGMPKERFSAQMPNQSHSTLKIQSTQPQDSAVYLCASSFDRGWEQYFGPGTRLTVL.

Of note for this clone: Gene names and germline match the mouse. The sequenced fragment ends 1 residue before the CDR3 boundary, so the rest is inferred from the germline J gene. This chain uses TRBV26 with TRBJ2-7, with 7 bases lining up with TRBD1. Germline values: CDR1 KGHPV, CDR2 FQNQEV (reference sequence). V was clipped by 4 bases and J by 5 bases; unmatched bases: 2. CDR3 length equals 12 residues. The DNA read from the CDR3 is TGTGCCAGCAGTCCCGACAGGGATGAACAGTAC. This gives the protein CASSPDRDEQY. The entire CDR3 protein is CASSPDRDEQYF.

About this clone: Here the gene names and germline are mouse. The CDR3 end is not reached by the read, which stops 1 residue before it; the germline J gene fills it in. V and J are TRBV23 and TRBJ1-2. The CDR3 spans 15 residues. Germline V gives CDR1 KGHTA, CDR2 FQNQQP. The CDR3 is CSSSQFDGANSDYTF. The CDR3 bases that were read are TGCTCCAGCAGTCAATTCGACGGGGCAAACTCCGACTACACC.

This clone was recorded only once. Gene names refer to mouse genes. The read comes to an end 1 residue before the CDR3 does, leaving the germline J gene to fill in the end. V gene TRBV3 combines with J gene TRBJ1-2, with 10 positions matching TRBD1. The CDR3 has 14 residues. Germline assignment: CDR1 SNHLY and CDR2 FYNGKV (reference sequence). Trimming at V came to 4 bases and at J to 4 bases, leaving 3 bases not matched to a gene. The CDR3 DNA, read in part, is TGTGCCAGCAGCTGGGACAGGGGCGGCTCCGACTACACC. Its protein is CASSWDRGGSDYT. The whole CDR3 sequence is CASSWDRGGSDYTF.

This clone was seen only a few times. Mouse names are used for the genes. Sequencing ends 1 residue short of the CDR3 end; the germline J gene provides the rest. The chain carries TRBV16 and TRBJ2-1; 11 nucleotides align to TRBD1. This CDR3 region has 16 residues. Germline values: CDR1 SGHSA, CDR2 FRNQAP. V lost 3 bases to trimming and J lost 3 bases; unmatched junction nucleotides: 4. CDR3 sequence: CASSLLGTGGYAEQFF. The CDR3 bases that were read are TGTGCAAGCAGCTTGCTCGGGACAGGGGGCTATGCTGAGCAGTTC.

Comment on this clone: These gene names are mouse names. This CDR3 reads CASSWGSAETLYF. CDR3 DNA (partial): TGTGCCAGCAGCTGGGGGAGTGCAGAAACGCTGTAT. V gene TRBV3 combines with J gene TRBJ2-3, with D perhaps TRBD1 or TRBD2 (5 bases each). The read gets to within 1 residue of the CDR3 end, and the germline J gene fills in the rest. The CDR3 is 13 amino acids. Trimming stripped 4 bases from V and 0 bases from J, with 5 bases between. The germline CDR1 and CDR2 sequences are SNHLY and FYNGKV (reference sequence).

Concerning this clone: The gene names here belong to mouse. The read terminates 1 residue ahead of where the CDR3 ends, so the germline J gene completes it. This chain connects TRBV5 to TRBJ2-3, with D uncertain. The V and J ends lost 6 bases and 0 bases respectively, with 7 bases between them. The CDR3 loop spans 13 amino acids. Germline values: CDR1 LGHNA, CDR2 YNLKQL (reference sequence). The CDR3 region is CASRADSAETLYF. CDR3 DNA, as far as it was read: TGTGCCAGCAGGGCGGACAGTGCAGAAACGCTGTAT.

This clone was seen just once. The gene symbols are mouse symbols. With the read ending 1 residue before the CDR3 end, the germline J gene is used to fill in that end. This chain joins TRBV26 and TRBJ2-3; 7 bases line up with TRBD1. The CDR3 loop spans 14 amino acids. V shed 4 bases, J shed 1 base, and the junction held 2 bases outside the gene matches. CDR1 is KGHPV, CDR2 FQNQEV, per germline (reference sequence). CDR3 bases read: TGTGCCAGCAGTCCCGGACAGGGTGCAGAAACGCTGTAT. Translation gives CASSPGQGAETLY. The entire CDR3 is CASSPGQGAETLYF.

In its sample, this clone was seen a few times. Gene names are the mouse ones. With the read ending 1 residue before the CDR3 end, the germline J gene is used to fill in that end. The chain employs TRBV23 and TRBJ2-3; TRBD2, the table's D call, was not compared with the DNA. The CDR3 runs 16 residues. Germline assignment: CDR1 KGHTA and CDR2 FQNQQP. The sequenced CDR3 bases are TGCTCCAGCAGTCCGACTGGGGGGGCGAGTGCAGAAACGCTGTAT. Protein sequence: CSSSPTGGASAETLY. The full CDR3 reads CSSSPTGGASAETLYF.

In this sample, this clone is medium-sized. Mouse germline and gene names are used. The read is 1 residue too short to cover the CDR3 end, so that end is filled in from the germline J gene. V is TRBV26 and J is TRBJ2-7, with no clear D. Germline-derived CDR1 and CDR2 are KGHPV and FQNQEV (reference sequence). V shed 1 base and J shed 6 bases, with 4 bases lying between them. CDR3 length: 11 amino acids. CDR3 protein: CASSLLGEQYF. CDR3 bases read: TGTGCCAGCAGTCTGTTGGGTGAACAGTAC.

In this sample, this clone turned up a few times. Germline and genes: mouse. Read sequence stops 1 residue before the CDR3 end, and the germline J gene provides the missing end. V and J are TRBV4 and TRBJ2-4, with no clear D. Trimming removed 4 bases from V and 3 bases from J, with 5 bases in between. The germline V gene has CDR1 LGHDT and CDR2 YNNKQL (reference sequence). The CDR3 spans 12 residues. This CDR3 is CASSLGQNTLYF. The DNA read from the CDR3 is TGTGCCAGCAGCTTGGGACAAAACACCTTGTAC.

As concerns this clone: The gene names given are mouse names. Sequencing ends 1 residue short of the CDR3 end; the germline J gene provides the rest. V is TRBV26 and J is TRBJ2-7, with 9 nucleotides matching TRBD1. V was clipped by 0 bases and J by 0 bases; unmatched bases: 0. The CDR3 has 15 amino acids. Germline lookup yields CDR1 KGHPV and CDR2 FQNQEV (reference sequence). The covered CDR3 bases are TGTGCCAGCAGTCTGTCGGGACAGGGCTCCTATGAACAGTAC. It yields the protein CASSLSGQGSYEQY. In full, the CDR3 reads CASSLSGQGSYEQYF.

Details on this clone: Each gene name is a mouse one. The missing CDR3 end, 1 residue past where the read stops, is filled in from the germline J gene. The chain joins TRBV4 to TRBJ2-1; 11 bases line up with TRBD2. The CDR3 totals 15 residues. Germline CDR1 and CDR2: LGHDT and YNNKQL (reference sequence). V gave up 5 bases and J gave up 1 base; unmatched junction bases: 1. CDR3: CASSGDWGNYAEQFF. CDR3 DNA (partial): TGTGCCAGCAGCGGGGACTGGGGGAACTATGCTGAGCAGTTC. The entire variable domain, with the rest obtained from reference TRBV4 and TRBJ2-1, is as follows: ETAVFQTPNYHVTQVGNEVSFNCKQTLGHDTMYWYKQDSKKLLKIMFSYNNKQLIVNETVPRRFSPQSSDKAHLNLRIKSVEPEDSAVYLCASSGDWGNYAEQFFGPGTRLTVL.

This clone was counted between two and nine times. The gene symbols are mouse symbols. The read terminates 1 residue before the CDR3 end, so the remaining end is supplied by the germline J gene. This chain joins TRBV26 and TRBJ1-6; D gene unclear. TRBJ1-6 is given ORF status, its function remaining uncertain. The CDR3 is 16 amino acids. Trimming shortened V by 0 bases and J by 0 bases, and 6 bases separated the two germline ends. CDR1 KGHPV and CDR2 FQNQEV come from the germline V gene (reference sequence). CDR3 loop: CASSLSSHSYNSPLYF. The covered CDR3 bases are TGTGCCAGCAGTCTGTCCAGTCATTCCTATAATTCGCCCCTCTAC.

Note on this clone: The genes are named according to mouse. CDR3 protein: CASTGDYEQYF. CDR3 DNA (partial): TGTGCCAGCACTGGGGACTATGAACAGTAC. The V gene is TRBV26, the J gene TRBJ2-7; possible D gene TRBD2, 6 bases. Coverage ceases 1 residue before the CDR3 finishes, and the germline J gene fills in the end. Germline CDR1 and CDR2: KGHPV and FQNQEV (reference sequence). The CDR3 contains 11 residues. The V end was cut by 7 bases, the J end by 3 bases, with 7 bases between.

This clone showed up just a few times. Genes here carry mouse names. The read ends 1 residue shy of where the CDR3 ends; the end is completed using the germline J gene. The chain joins TRBV14 to TRBJ1-2; D is ambiguous. The CDR3 is 11 residues long. Germline CDR1 reads SGHDT; CDR2 reads FRDEAV. V lost 5 bases and J 2 bases, leaving 4 bases between the germline ends. CDR3 protein: CASSENSDYTF. CDR3 bases read: TGTGCCAGCAGCGAGAACTCCGACTACACC.

A word on this clone: Germline and genes here are mouse. The CDR3 is cut off 1 residue early in the read; its end comes from the germline J gene. The chain links TRBV26 to TRBJ1-6, with D possibly being TRBD1 (6 bases). TRBJ1-6 is given ORF status, its function remaining uncertain. Germline V gene sequence: CDR1 KGHPV, CDR2 FQNQEV (reference sequence). The V end was cut by 4 bases, the J end by 4 bases, with 11 bases between. This CDR3 has 15 amino acids. The sequenced CDR3 bases are TGTGCCAGCAGTCCGCCGGGACAATATAATTCGCCCCTCTAC. It yields the protein CASSPPGQYNSPLY. The CDR3 as a whole reads CASSPPGQYNSPLYF.

A remark on this clone: Mouse names are used for the genes. The DNA ends 1 residue before the CDR3 does, and the rest of the CDR3 is filled in from the germline J gene. The rearrangement links TRBV13-3 to TRBJ2-1; 8 nucleotides align to TRBD2. Germline V gives CDR1 NNHDY, CDR2 SYVADS. This CDR3 has 15 residues. After removal of 2 bases from V and 4 bases from J, the junction contained 5 bases not matched to a gene. The CDR3 DNA, read in part, is TGTGCCAGCAGTGAAAGGGGGGGCGCGTATGCTGAGCAGTTC. Translation gives CASSERGGAYAEQF. The full CDR3 protein reads CASSERGGAYAEQFF.